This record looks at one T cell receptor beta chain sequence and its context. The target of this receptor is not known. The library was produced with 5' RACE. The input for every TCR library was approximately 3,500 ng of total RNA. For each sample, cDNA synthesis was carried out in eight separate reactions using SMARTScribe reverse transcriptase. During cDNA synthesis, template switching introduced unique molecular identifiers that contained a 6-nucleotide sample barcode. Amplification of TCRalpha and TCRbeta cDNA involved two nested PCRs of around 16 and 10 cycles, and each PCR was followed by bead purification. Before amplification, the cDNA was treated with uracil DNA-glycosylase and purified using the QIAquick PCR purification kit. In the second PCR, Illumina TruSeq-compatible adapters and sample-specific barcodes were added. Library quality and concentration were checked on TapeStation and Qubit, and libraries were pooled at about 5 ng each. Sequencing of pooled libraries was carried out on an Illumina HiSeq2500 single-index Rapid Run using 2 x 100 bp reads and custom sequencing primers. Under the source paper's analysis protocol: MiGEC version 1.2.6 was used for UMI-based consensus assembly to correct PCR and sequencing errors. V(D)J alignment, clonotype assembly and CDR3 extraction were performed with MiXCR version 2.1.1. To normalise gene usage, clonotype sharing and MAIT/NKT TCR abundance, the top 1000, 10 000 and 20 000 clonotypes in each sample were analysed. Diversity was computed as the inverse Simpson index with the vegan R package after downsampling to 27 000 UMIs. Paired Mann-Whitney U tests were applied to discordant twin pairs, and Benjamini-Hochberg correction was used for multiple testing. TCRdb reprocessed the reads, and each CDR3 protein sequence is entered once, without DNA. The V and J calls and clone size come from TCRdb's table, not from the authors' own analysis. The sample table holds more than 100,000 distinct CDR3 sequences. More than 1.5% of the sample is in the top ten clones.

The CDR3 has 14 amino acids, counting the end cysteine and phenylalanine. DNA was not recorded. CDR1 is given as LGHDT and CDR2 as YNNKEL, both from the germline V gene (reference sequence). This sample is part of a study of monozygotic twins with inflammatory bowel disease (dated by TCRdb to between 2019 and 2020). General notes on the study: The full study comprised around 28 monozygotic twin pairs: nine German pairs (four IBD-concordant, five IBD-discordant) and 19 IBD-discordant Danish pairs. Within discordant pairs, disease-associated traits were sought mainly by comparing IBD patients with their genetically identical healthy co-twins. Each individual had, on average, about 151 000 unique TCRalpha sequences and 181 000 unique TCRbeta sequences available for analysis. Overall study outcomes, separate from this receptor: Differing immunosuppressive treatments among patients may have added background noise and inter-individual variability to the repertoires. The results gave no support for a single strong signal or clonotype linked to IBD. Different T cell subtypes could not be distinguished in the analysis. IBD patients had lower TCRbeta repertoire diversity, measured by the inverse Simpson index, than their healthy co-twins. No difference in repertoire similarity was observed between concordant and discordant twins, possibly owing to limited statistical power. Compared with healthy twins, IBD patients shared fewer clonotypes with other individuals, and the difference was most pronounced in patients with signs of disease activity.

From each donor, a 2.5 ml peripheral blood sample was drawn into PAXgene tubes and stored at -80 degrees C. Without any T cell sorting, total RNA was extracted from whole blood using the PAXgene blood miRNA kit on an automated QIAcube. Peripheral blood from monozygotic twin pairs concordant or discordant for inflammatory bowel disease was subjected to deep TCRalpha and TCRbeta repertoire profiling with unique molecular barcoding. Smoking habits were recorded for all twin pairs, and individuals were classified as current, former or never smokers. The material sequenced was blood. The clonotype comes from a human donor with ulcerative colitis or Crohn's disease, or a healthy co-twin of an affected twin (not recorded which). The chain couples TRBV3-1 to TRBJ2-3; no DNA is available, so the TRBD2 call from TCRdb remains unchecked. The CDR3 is CASRDGTYPDAQYF.